The 12 T cell receptor beta chains given below trace back to one sample, sequenced in a study of OX40 agonist ivuxolimab in advanced cancers. TCRdb's copy holds only in-frame clones and misses some; the assay was immunoSEQ multiplex PCR. The sample shows 12,000 or so clones, around 83% of them seen only once. The sample was CD4+ or CD8+ T cells sorted from blood, taken in a trial of the OX40 agonist ivuxolimab. The receptors here all came from an adult with an advanced solid tumor such as melanoma, head and neck, liver or kidney cancer.

A few counts support this clone. Other nucleotide sequences from this sample produce the same CDR3. The chain carries TRBV19 and TRBJ1-5; a weak D match, TRBD1 (6 bases). The CDR3 totals 13 residues. Looked up from germline, CDR1 is LNHDA and CDR2 is SQIVND (reference sequence). The V end was cut by 1 base, the J end by 6 bases, with 7 bases between. CDR3 loop: CASSIVRGQPQHF. For the CDR3, the DNA is TGTGCCAGTAGTATAGTCAGGGGTCAGCCCCAGCATTTT.

V usage is TRBV7-3 and J usage is TRBJ2-2; tentatively, D is TRBD2 (6 bases). Trimming took off 5 bases at V and 7 bases at J, with 20 bases between the two ends. Germline V gene sequence: CDR1 SGHTA, CDR2 FQGTGA. The CDR3 runs 16 residues. CDR3 DNA: TGTGCCAGCAGCCCCCAGGGCGGGGCTTTTAGCGGGGAGCTGTTTTTT. It translates to CASSPQGGAFSGELFF.

The DNA for the CDR3 is TGCGCCAGCAGCCAAGGACAGGACTACGAGCAGTACTTC. This codes for CASSQGQDYEQYF. The chain has TRBV4-1 and TRBJ2-7, with D tentatively TRBD1 (6 bases). Trimming removed 1 base from V and 3 bases from J, with 7 bases in between. Germline loops: CDR1 MGHRA, CDR2 YSYEKL. The CDR3 is 13 amino acids.

This sequence joins TRBV6-1 and TRBJ1-1; the D is unclear. V dropped 6 bases and J dropped 4 bases, with 15 bases sitting between them. Germline loops: CDR1 MNHNS, CDR2 SASEGT. The CDR3 length is 14 residues. The CDR3 loop is CASSPVGIGTEAFF. In nucleotides, the CDR3 is TGTGCCAGCAGCCCCGTAGGTATTGGCACTGAAGCTTTCTTT.

The rearrangement uses TRBV6-5 and TRBJ1-1; TRBD1 agrees at 8 bases. This CDR3 contains 15 residues. The V segment lost 0 bases and the J segment 5 bases; nucleotides outside the gene matches: 5. Germline loops: CDR1 MNHEY, CDR2 SVGAGI. CDR3 sequence reads: CASSYSGQGWTEAFF. CDR3 nucleotides: TGTGCCAGCAGTTACTCAGGACAGGGCTGGACTGAAGCTTTCTTT.

The chain combines TRBV19 with TRBJ1-2, with a possible D match to TRBD1 (5 bases). The CDR3 runs 13 residues. Germline values: CDR1 LNHDA, CDR2 SQIVND (reference sequence). The V and J ends lost 3 bases and 3 bases respectively, with 8 bases between them. The CDR3 DNA reads TGTGCCAGTAGTATCGCGGGGGACTATGGCTACACCTTC. Encoded protein: CASSIAGDYGYTF.

The CDR3 spells CASSPPGQGTTGELFF. CDR3 nucleotide sequence: TGTGCCAGCAGCCCCCCGGGACAGGGAACCACCGGGGAGCTGTTTTTT. The chain combines TRBV9 with TRBJ2-2; 9 positions agree with TRBD1. There are 16 residues in the CDR3. V lost 4 bases to trimming and J lost 4 bases; unmatched junction nucleotides: 8. Per germline, CDR1 SGDLS and CDR2 YYNGEE.

This clone turned up a few times. The gene calls are TRBV4-1 and TRBJ2-1; D gene uncertain. The CDR3 is 16 amino acids. Germline lookup yields CDR1 MGHRA and CDR2 YSYEKL. Trimming pared 1 base from V and 0 bases from J, leaving 10 bases between. As DNA, the CDR3 is TGCGCCAGCAGCCAAGTAGGTTCCTACTCCTACAATGAGCAGTTCTTC. Protein product: CASSQVGSYSYNEQFF.

The V call is TRBV7-2, the J call TRBJ2-3; 7 bases map to TRBD2. In germline, CDR1 is SGHTA, CDR2 FQGNSA. The CDR3 length is 17 residues. Losses at the gene ends were 1 base for V and 0 bases for J; bases not matched to a gene: 7. In DNA, the CDR3 is TGTGCCAGCAGCTTAGACCCCCTAGCGGTTAGCACAGATACGCAGTATTTT. Amino acids: CASSLDPLAVSTDTQYF.

CDR3 sequence: CASKNGFEAFF. The DNA for the CDR3 is TGCGCCAGCAAGAACGGGTTTGAAGCTTTCTTT. The chain recombines TRBV10-2 with TRBJ1-1; D remains unclear. Trimming removed 7 bases at V and 7 bases at J, with 10 bases between. CDR1 and CDR2 from the germline V gene are WSHSY and SAAADI. The CDR3 extends over 11 amino acids.

Concerning this clone: No conserved phenylalanine or tryptophan is present at the end of the CDR3, so a read error is the likely explanation. J is TRBJ2-7 and V is TRBV5-8; 9 nucleotides line up with TRBD1. CDR1 is SGHTS, CDR2 YDEGEE, per germline. This CDR3 spans 16 amino acids. Trimming cost V 2 bases and J 2 bases; bases outside gene matches: 8. CDR3 amino acids: CASSFGQGSFTYEQYL. Here the CDR3 DNA reads TGTGCCAGCAGCTTCGGACAGGGGTCGTTTACCTACGAGCAGTACCTC.

The chain couples TRBV15 to TRBJ2-1; D is undetermined. The V end was cut by 5 bases, the J end by 2 bases, with 7 bases between. Germline V CDR1 and CDR2: LNHNV, YYDKDF (reference sequence). The CDR3 covers 13 residues. The CDR3 region has the DNA TGTGCCACCAGCTTGGTCCCCTACAATGAGCAGTTCTTC. This translates into CATSLVPYNEQFF.